This T cell receptor (beta chain) was identified during a study of blood T cell repertoires in COVID-19. Study-level background: T cells, B-cell-depleted T cells, or PBMCs provided the cDNA or gDNA that served as material.

The germline gives CDR1 LGHDT, CDR2 YNNKEL (reference sequence). V was cut by 4 bases and J by 5 bases, with 8 bases left in between. This CDR3 has 13 residues. Here immunoSEQ multiplex PCR was the method, and the copy in TCRdb shows in-frame clones only, minus some. The sample has roughly 280,000 clones; 85% to 90% are singletons. The receptor was derived from a woman aged 25 to 39 with COVID-19, enrolled during active disease. The V gene is TRBV3-1 (or the pseudogene TRBV3-2), the J gene TRBJ2-2; D is undetermined. The specimen was peripheral blood. The CDR3 DNA reads as TGTGCCAGCAGCCCCGAGTCTACCGGGGAGCTGTTTTTT. Its protein is CASSPESTGELFF.